The source of this T cell receptor (beta chain) is a study of OX40 agonist ivuxolimab in advanced cancers. Notes on this clone: Its cognate antigen is unknown.

This CDR3 is built from 19 residues. The V segment lost 4 bases and the J segment 4 bases; nucleotides outside the gene matches: 16. The germline CDR1 and CDR2 sequences are SGHTA and FQGNSA. Method: immunoSEQ multiplex PCR; TCRdb's copy keeps in-frame clones and lacks some. The sample carries 57,000 or so clones, about 90% recorded once. The study's findings and limits: Average numbers of expanded clones were greater in CD8+ T cells than in CD4+.

This clonotype originated in an adult with an advanced solid tumor such as melanoma, head and neck, liver or kidney cancer. The input for sequencing was CD4+ or CD8+ T cells sorted from blood, taken in a trial of the OX40 agonist ivuxolimab. This rearrangement joins TRBV7-2 to TRBJ2-4, with TRBD2 identical over 10 bases. The DNA for the CDR3 is TGTGCCAGCAGCTCTGCCCTAACTCCGGGACTAGCGTATAAAAACATTCAGTACTTC. Translated: CASSSALTPGLAYKNIQYF.